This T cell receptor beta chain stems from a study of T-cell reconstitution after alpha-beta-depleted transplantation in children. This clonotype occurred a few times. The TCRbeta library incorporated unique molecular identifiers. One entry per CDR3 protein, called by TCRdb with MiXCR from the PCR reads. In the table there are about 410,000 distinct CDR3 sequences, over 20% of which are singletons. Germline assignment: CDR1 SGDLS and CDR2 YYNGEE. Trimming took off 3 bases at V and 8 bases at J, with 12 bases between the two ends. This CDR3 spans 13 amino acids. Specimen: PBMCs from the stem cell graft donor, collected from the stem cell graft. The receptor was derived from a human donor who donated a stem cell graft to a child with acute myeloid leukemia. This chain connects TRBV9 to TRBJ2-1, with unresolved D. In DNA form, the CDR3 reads TGTGCCAGCAGCGCCCATCTTGAGGATGAGCAGTTCTTC. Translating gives CASSAHLEDEQFF.